Shown below are 8 T cell receptor beta chains from a single sample sequenced in a study of blood T cells in healthy people across ages. A sample-barcoded 5' primer and a J-beta primer mix were used in a second PCR of about 6 to 12 cycles. TCRdb reprocessed the 5' RACE reads with MiXCR, giving one entry per CDR3 protein. Among hundreds of thousands of distinct CDR3 sequences listed, roughly 25% were seen once. These data were also filed under a second study, of T cells of mothers and their children.

Sequencing was performed on blood. These receptors originate from a boy aged 5 to 17 in good health.

This rearrangement joins TRBV3-1 to TRBJ2-7; 10 bases agree with TRBD2. The germline CDR1 and CDR2 sequences are LGHDT and YNNKEL (reference sequence). CDR3 length: 15 residues. V shed 1 base, J shed 4 bases, and the junction held 4 bases outside the gene matches. CDR3 region: CASSQGPSGSYEQYF. CDR3 nucleotide sequence: TGTGCCAGCAGCCAAGGTCCTAGCGGGAGTTACGAGCAGTACTTC.

The chain links TRBV13 to TRBJ2-3; tentative D call: TRBD2 (5 bases). The CDR3 loop spans 12 amino acids. Trimming took 9 bases from V and 4 from J, leaving 11 bases between them. The germline V gene encodes CDR1 PRHDT and CDR2 FYEKMQ (reference sequence). In DNA form, the CDR3 reads TGTGCCAGTCGAGGGTACCCAGATACGCAGTATTTT. It encodes CASRGYPDTQYF.

This clonotype showed up just a few times. The V call is TRBV24-1, the J call TRBJ2-2; tentatively, D is TRBD1 (6 bases). The CDR3 is 14 residues long. Germline V gives CDR1 KGHDR, CDR2 SFDVKD. The V gene lost 8 bases and the J gene lost 4 bases, with 13 bases spanning the gap. The CDR3 loop reads CATTGTGTTGELFF. The CDR3 DNA reads TGTGCCACCACCGGTACAGGGACCACCGGGGAGCTGTTTTTT.

J is TRBJ2-1 and V is TRBV29-1; D is undetermined. CDR1 and CDR2 from the germline V gene are SQVTM and ANQGSEA. The ends were cut back, 0 bases at V and 10 bases at J, with 16 bases in the middle. This CDR3 is 14 amino acids long. CDR3 bases: TGCAGCGTTGAAGATCACGAGACCACCTCCGAGCAGTTCTTC. Translating it yields CSVEDHETTSEQFF.

Only a few counts were recorded for this clonotype. V gene TRBV11-2 combines with J gene TRBJ2-1, with TRBD1 as a possible D gene (6 bases). The germline gives CDR1 SGHAT, CDR2 FQNNGV. This CDR3 spans 16 amino acids. Trimming took off 5 bases at V and 3 bases at J, with 17 bases between the two ends. CDR3 residues: CASSRNHGTIYNEQFF. In DNA, the CDR3 is TGTGCCAGCAGCAGGAACCACGGGACAATCTACAATGAGCAGTTCTTC. Together with reference TRBV11-2 and TRBJ2-1, the CDR3 gives the full variable domain: EAGVAQSPRYKIIEKRQSVAFWCNPISGHATLYWYQQILGQGPKLLIQFQNNGVVDDSQLPKDRFSAERLKGVDSTLKIQPAKLEDSAVYLCASSRNHGTIYNEQFFGPGTRLTVL.

This clonotype was seen a handful of times. The chain uses TRBV12-3 or TRBV12-4 and TRBJ2-7; a weak D match, TRBD2 (5 bases). The CDR3 has 12 amino acids. Trimming shortened V by 5 bases and J by 4 bases, and 9 bases separated the two germline ends. The CDR3 loop reads CASSPEVYEQYF. CDR3 nucleotide sequence: TGTGCCAGCAGTCCGGAGGTTTACGAGCAGTACTTC.

The rearrangement links TRBV11-2 to TRBJ2-2; unclear D gene. This CDR3 spans 15 amino acids. The V gene lost 3 bases and the J gene lost 1 base, with 9 bases spanning the gap. Per germline, CDR1 SGHAT and CDR2 FQNNGV. The CDR3 DNA follows: TGTGCCAGCAGCTTTCTTCGCAGGAACACCGGGGAGCTGTTTTTT. It yields the protein CASSFLRRNTGELFF. The full variable domain, rest sourced from reference TRBV11-2 and TRBJ2-2, is EAGVAQSPRYKIIEKRQSVAFWCNPISGHATLYWYQQILGQGPKLLIQFQNNGVVDDSQLPKDRFSAERLKGVDSTLKIQPAKLEDSAVYLCASSFLRRNTGELFFGEGSRLTVL.

In its sample, this clonotype was seen a few times. A junction boundary mismatches the germline segment, possibly from a read error. The chain carries TRBV5-4 and TRBJ2-7; 12 bases are a match to TRBD2. The length of the CDR3 is 17 residues. CDR1 SGHNT and CDR2 YYREEE come from the germline V gene (reference sequence). CDR3 sequence: CANSNGLAGIGAYEQYF. CDR3 DNA: TGTGCCAACAGCAACGGACTAGCGGGAATAGGGGCCTACGAGCAGTACTTC. Filled out from reference TRBV5-4 and TRBJ2-7, the complete variable domain reads ETGVTQSPTHLIKTRGQQVTLRCSSQSGHNTVSWYQQALGQGPQFIFQYYREEENGRGNFPPRFSGLQFPNYSSELNVNALELDDSALYLCANSNGLAGIGAYEQYFGPGTRLTVT.